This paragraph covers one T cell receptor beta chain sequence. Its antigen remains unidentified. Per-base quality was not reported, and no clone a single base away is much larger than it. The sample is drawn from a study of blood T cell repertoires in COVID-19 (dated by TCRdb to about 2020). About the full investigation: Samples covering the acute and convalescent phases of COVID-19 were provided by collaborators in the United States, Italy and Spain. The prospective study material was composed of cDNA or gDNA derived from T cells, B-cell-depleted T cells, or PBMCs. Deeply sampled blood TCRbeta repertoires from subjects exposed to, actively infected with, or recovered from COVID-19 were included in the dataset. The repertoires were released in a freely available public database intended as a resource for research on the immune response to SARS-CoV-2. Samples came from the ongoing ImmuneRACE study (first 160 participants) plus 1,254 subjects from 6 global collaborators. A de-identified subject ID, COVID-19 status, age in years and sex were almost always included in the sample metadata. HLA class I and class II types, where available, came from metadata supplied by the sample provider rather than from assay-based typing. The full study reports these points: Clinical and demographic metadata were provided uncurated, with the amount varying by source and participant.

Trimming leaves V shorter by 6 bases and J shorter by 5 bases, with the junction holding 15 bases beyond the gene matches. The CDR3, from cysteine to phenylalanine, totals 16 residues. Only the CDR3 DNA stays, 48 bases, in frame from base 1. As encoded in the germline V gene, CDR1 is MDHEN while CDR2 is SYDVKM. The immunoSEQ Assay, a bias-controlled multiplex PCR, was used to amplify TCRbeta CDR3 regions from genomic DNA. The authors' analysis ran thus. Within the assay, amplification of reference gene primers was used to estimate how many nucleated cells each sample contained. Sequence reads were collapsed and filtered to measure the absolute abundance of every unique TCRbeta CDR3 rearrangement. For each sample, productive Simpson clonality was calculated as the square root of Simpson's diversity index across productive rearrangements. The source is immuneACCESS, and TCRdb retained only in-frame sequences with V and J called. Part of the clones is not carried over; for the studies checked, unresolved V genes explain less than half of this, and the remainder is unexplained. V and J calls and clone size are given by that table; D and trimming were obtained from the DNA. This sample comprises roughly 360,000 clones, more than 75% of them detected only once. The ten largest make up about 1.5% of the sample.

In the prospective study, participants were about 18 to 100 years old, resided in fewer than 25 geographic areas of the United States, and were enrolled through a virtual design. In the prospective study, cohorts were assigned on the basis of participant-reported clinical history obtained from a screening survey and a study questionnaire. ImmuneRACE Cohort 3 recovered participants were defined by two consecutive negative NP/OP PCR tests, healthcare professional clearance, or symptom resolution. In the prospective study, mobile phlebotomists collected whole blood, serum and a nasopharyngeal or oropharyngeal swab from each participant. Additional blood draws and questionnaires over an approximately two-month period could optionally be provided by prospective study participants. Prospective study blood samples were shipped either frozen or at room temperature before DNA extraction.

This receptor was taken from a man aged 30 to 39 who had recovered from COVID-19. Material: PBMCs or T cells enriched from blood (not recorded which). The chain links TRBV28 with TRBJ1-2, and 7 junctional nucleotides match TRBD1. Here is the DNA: TGTGCCAGCAGAAATCTCAGGGGGAGTGTGCGGTATGGCTACACCTTC. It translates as CASRNLRGSVRYGYTF.